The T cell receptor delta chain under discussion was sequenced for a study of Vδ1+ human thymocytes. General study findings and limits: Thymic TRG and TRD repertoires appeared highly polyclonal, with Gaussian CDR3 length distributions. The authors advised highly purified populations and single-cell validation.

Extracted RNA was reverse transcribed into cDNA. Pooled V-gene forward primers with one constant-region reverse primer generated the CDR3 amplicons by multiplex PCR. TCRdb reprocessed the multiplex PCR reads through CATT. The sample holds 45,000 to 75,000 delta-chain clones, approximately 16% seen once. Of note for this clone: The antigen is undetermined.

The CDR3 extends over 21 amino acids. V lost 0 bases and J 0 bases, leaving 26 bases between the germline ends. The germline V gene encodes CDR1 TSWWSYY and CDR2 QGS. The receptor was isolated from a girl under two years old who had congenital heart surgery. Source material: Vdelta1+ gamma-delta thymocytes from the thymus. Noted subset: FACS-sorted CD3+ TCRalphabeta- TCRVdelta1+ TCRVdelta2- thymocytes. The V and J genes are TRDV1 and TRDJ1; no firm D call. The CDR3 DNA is TGTGCTCTTGGGGAACTAACCGAAGGGGCCCGCCGTACTGAGTACACCGATAAACTCATCTTT. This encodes CALGELTEGARRTEYTDKLIF.